The T cell receptor beta chain described here comes from a study of T-cell memory formation after mild COVID-19. Study-wide points: There were some responding clones in pre-infection memory, which suggested that cross-reactive memory had joined.

This clonotype has more than one count but fewer than ten. The antigen is undetermined. In TCRdb, the 5' RACE reads were re-called with MiXCR into one record per CDR3 protein. The sample lists roughly 560,000 distinct CDR3 sequences; 20% were seen once. The germline V gene encodes CDR1 MNHEY and CDR2 SVGAGI. The CDR3 length is 13 residues. V was cut by 6 bases and J by 3 bases, with 12 bases left in between. The V call is TRBV6-5, the J call TRBJ2-7, with D possibly being TRBD2 (5 bases). The TCR originated in an adult woman who had mild COVID-19 (a few samples of this study predate the infection). Cell type and time point are not known. Specimen: PBMCs or a T cell subset sorted from them (not recorded which). The CDR3 DNA sequence: TGTGCCAGCAGCCAGGACGGGAACTACGAGCAGTACTTC. Its protein product is CASSQDGNYEQYF.